Given below is one TCR beta chain in context. The data derive from a study of T cell responses to AZD1222 COVID-19 vaccine. Repertoires were generated with immunoSEQ multiplex PCR, while TCRdb's copy carries only in-frame clones and drops some. The table lists 130,000 to 150,000 clones, roughly nine tenths of them singletons, with less than 2% in the top ten. This CDR3 has 13 amino acids. Per germline, CDR1 MGHRA and CDR2 YSYEKL. V was pared by 4 bases and J by 7 bases, with 10 bases between. The receptor comes from an adult in good health. This specimen was peripheral blood, taken on day 0 of AZD1222 vaccination. V and J are TRBV4-1 and TRBJ1-4; D not resolved. CDR3 DNA: TGCGCCAGCAGCCTACTTTTGCCTGAAAAACTGTTTTTT. Translated: CASSLLLPEKLFF.